This passage covers 3 T cell receptor beta chains from one sample sequenced in a study of graft-versus-host responses after intestinal transplantation. No antigen is known for these receptors. TCRdb keeps only in-frame clones here, not all; method: immunoSEQ multiplex PCR. The sample consists of 99,000 or so clones, around 93% of them appearing once. The sample was unstimulated CD8+ T cells sorted from spleen or lymph node cells, taken before transplant. The receptors stem from a human donor who was the organ donor for an intestinal transplant.

The chain is built from TRBV6-1 and TRBJ1-2, with D maybe TRBD1 (5 bases). The CDR3 is 15 residues long. Germline CDR1 and CDR2: MNHNS and SASEGT. Trimming removed 5 bases at V and 0 bases at J, with 13 bases between. The CDR3 bases are TGTGCCAGCAGTATATGGGGCCTAGCTAACTATGGCTACACCTTC. Its translation is CASSIWGLANYGYTF.

The V call is TRBV5-1, the J call TRBJ1-2; weak D call: TRBD1 (5 bases). The CDR3 is 15 residues long. Germline CDR1 and CDR2: SGHRS and YFSETQ. V shed 3 bases and J shed 4 bases, with 16 bases lying between them. CDR3 in amino acids: CASSSVTWGPYGYTF. In DNA form, the CDR3 reads TGCGCCAGCAGCTCGGTAACTTGGGGCCCCTATGGCTACACCTTC.

The CDR3, as DNA: TGTGCCAGTAGTATAGCACCCGGGTGGAACACTGAAGCTTTCTTT. This codes for CASSIAPGWNTEAFF. J is TRBJ1-1 and V is TRBV19; D is unclear. The V gene lost 1 base and the J gene lost 1 base, with 10 bases spanning the gap. The CDR3 loop spans 15 amino acids. Germline values: CDR1 LNHDA, CDR2 SQIVND (reference sequence).